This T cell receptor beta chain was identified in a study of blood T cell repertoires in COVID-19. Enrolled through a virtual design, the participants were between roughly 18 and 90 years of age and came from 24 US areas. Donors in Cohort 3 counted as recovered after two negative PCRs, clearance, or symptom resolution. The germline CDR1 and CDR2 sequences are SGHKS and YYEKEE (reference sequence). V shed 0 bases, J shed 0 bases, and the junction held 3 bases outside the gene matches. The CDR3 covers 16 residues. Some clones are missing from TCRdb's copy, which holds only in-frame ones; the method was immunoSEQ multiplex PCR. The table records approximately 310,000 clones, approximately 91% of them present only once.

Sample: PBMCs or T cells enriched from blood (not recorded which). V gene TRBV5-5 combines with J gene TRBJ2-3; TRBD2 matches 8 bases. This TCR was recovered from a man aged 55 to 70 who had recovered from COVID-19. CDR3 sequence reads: CASSLGSSGSTDTQYF. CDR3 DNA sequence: TGTGCCAGCAGCTTGGGGTCTAGCGGGAGCACAGATACGCAGTATTTT. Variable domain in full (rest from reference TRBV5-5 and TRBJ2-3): DAGVTQSPTHLIKTRGQQVTLRCSPISGHKSVSWYQQVLGQGPQFIFQYYEKEERGRGNFPDRFSARQFPNYSSELNVNALLLGDSALYLCASSLGSSGSTDTQYFGPGTRLTVL.